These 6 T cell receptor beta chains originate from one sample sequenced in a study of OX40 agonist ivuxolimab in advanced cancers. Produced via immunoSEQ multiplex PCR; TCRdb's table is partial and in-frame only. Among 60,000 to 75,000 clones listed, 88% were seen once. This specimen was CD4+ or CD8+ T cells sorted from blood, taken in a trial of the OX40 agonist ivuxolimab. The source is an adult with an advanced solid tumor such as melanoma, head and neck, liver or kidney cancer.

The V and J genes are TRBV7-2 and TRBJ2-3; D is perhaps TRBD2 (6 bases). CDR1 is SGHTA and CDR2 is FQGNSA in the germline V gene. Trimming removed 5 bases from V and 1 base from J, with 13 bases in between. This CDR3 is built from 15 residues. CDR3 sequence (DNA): TGTGCCAGCAGCCCCGGGACTGGCCGCACAGATACGCAGTATTTT. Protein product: CASSPGTGRTDTQYF.

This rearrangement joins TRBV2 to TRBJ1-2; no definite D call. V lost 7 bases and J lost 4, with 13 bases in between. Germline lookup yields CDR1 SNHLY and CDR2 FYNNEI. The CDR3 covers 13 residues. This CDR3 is CASKGPEGYGYTF. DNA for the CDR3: TGTGCCAGCAAAGGTCCAGAAGGCTATGGCTACACCTTC.

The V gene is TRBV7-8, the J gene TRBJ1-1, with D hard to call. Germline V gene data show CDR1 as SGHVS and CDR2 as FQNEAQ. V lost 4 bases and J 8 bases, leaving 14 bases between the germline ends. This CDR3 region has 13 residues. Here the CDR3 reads CASSSVQRVEAFF. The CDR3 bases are TGTGCCAGCAGCTCCGTACAGCGGGTAGAAGCTTTCTTT. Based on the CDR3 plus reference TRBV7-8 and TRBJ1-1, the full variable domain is GAGVSQSPRYKVAKRGQDVALRCDPISGHVSLFWYQQALGQGPEFLTYFQNEAQLDKSGLPSDRFFAERPEGSVSTLKIQRTQQEDSAVYLCASSSVQRVEAFFGQGTRLTVV.

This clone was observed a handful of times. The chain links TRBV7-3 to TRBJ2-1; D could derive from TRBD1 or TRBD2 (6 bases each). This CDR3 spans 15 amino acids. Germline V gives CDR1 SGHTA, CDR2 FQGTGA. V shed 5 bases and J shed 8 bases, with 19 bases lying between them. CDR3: CASSHWGALPHEQFF. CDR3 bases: TGTGCCAGCAGCCATTGGGGGGCGCTTCCCCATGAGCAGTTCTTC.

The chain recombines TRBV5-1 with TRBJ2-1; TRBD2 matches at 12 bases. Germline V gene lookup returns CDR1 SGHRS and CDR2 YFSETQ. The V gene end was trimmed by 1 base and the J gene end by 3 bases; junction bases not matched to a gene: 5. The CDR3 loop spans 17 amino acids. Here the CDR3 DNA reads TGCGCCAGCAGCTTGCCTAGCGGGGGGGCTTTCTACAATGAGCAGTTCTTC. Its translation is CASSLPSGGAFYNEQFF.

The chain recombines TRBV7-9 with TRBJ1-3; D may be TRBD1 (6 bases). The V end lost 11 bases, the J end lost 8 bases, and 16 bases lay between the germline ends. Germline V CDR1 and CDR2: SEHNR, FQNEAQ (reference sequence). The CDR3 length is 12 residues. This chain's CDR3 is CAPERSGDTIYF. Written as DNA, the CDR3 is TGTGCCCCAGAACGTTCAGGGGACACCATATATTTT.